These 9 T cell receptor beta chains originate from one sample sequenced in a study of OX40 agonist ivuxolimab in advanced cancers. The library was built by means of the immunoSEQ multiplex PCR assay. TCRdb re-hosts the immuneACCESS table, in-frame sequences only. Its copies lack some clones; in the studies checked, an unresolved V gene accounts for under half of them, and the cause for the rest is not known. The sample table records around 15,000 clones; 75% to 95% of these occur just once. The top ten constitute approximately 28% of the sample. The sample here was CD4+ or CD8+ T cells sorted from blood, taken in a trial of the OX40 agonist ivuxolimab. The receptors were gathered from an adult with an advanced solid tumor such as melanoma, head and neck, liver or kidney cancer.

The chain employs TRBV10-3 and TRBJ2-2; either TRBD1 or TRBD2 may fit D (5 bases each). The CDR3 extends over 14 amino acids. Germline CDR1 is ENHRY and CDR2 is SYGVKD. Trimming removed 6 bases at V and 7 bases at J, with 15 bases between. CDR3 coding DNA: TGTGCCATCAGCGATAGGGACGGACTCGGGGAGCTGTTTTTT. It specifies CAISDRDGLGELFF.

In its sample, this clone was seen once. In DNA form, the CDR3 reads TGTGCCAGCAGCCCTTTAGTTCTTCTAGCGGGAGACTACAATGAGCAGTTCTTC. It yields the protein CASSPLVLLAGDYNEQFF. J is TRBJ2-1 and V is TRBV7-9; 10 bases are shared with TRBD2. Looked up from germline, CDR1 is SEHNR and CDR2 is FQNEAQ (reference sequence). The CDR3 runs 18 residues. V shed 5 bases and J 3 bases; nucleotides not matched to a gene: 13.

The rearrangement joins TRBV6-6 to TRBJ2-3; 10 bases map to TRBD1. This CDR3 comprises 15 residues. Germline loops: CDR1 MNHNY, CDR2 SVGAGI (reference sequence). V trimming: 6 bases; J trimming: 0 bases; junction bases outside the gene matches: 3. Written as DNA, the CDR3 is TGTGCCAGCAGATGGGACAGGGGAAGCACAGATACGCAGTATTTT. This encodes CASRWDRGSTDTQYF.

V gene TRBV9 combines with J gene TRBJ2-7, with 13 bases aligning to TRBD2. The CDR3 has 18 residues. Trimming took 5 bases from V and 3 from J; bases not matched to a gene: 14. The germline gives CDR1 SGDLS, CDR2 YYNGEE. The CDR3 nucleotides are TGTGCCAGCAGTAGCGCCGGGGAACTAGCGGGAGGGATCTACGAGCAGTACTTC. Its protein is CASSSAGELAGGIYEQYF.

The chain has TRBV25-1 and TRBJ2-5; 9 bases fit TRBD2. In germline, CDR1 is MGHDK, CDR2 SYGVNS. The CDR3 extends over 15 amino acids. V lost 2 bases, J lost 5 bases, and 6 bases stayed unmatched. CDR3 in DNA: TGTGCCAGCAGTGAAGTTAGCGGGAGCCCGGAGACCCAGTACTTC. Translating gives CASSEVSGSPETQYF.

The chain employs TRBV4-3 and TRBJ2-1; 7 nucleotides match TRBD2. Unmatched junction bases numbered 8, after V lost 1 base and J lost 2 bases. CDR1 is LGHNA and CDR2 is YSLEER in the germline V gene. The CDR3 contains 17 residues. The CDR3: CASSQVMPSGTYNEQFF. The CDR3 DNA reads TGCGCCAGCAGCCAAGTCATGCCTAGCGGCACCTACAATGAGCAGTTCTTC.

The J gene is TRBJ1-2, the V gene TRBV9, with no clear D. V was cut by 4 bases and J by 6 bases, with 16 bases left in between. Germline-derived CDR1 and CDR2 are SGDLS and YYNGEE. The length of the CDR3 is 14 residues. CDR3 coding DNA: TGTGCCAGCAGCAACCGGAGAAGGACGGATGGCTACACCTTC. Protein product: CASSNRRRTDGYTF.

This chain connects TRBV4-1 to TRBJ2-1; no reliable D call. Trimming pared 5 bases from V and 0 bases from J, leaving 11 bases between. This CDR3 is built from 15 residues. Germline V CDR1 and CDR2: MGHRA, YSYEKL. The DNA of the CDR3 is TGCGCCAGCAGCACAACTCCTAGCTCCTACAATGAGCAGTTCTTC. It yields the protein CASSTTPSSYNEQFF.

The chain employs TRBV11-2 and TRBJ2-3, with D perhaps TRBD2 (7 bases). V lost 4 bases to trimming and J lost 2 bases, with 16 bases between them. This CDR3 has 16 residues. Per germline, CDR1 SGHAT and CDR2 FQNNGV. In nucleotides, the CDR3 is TGTGCCAGCAGCTCAACGTCCGGGGGGCTCACAGATACGCAGTATTTT. Translating gives CASSSTSGGLTDTQYF. The full variable domain, in which reference TRBV11-2 and TRBJ2-3 provide the parts outside the CDR3, is EAGVAQSPRYKIIEKRQSVAFWCNPISGHATLYWYQQILGQGPKLLIQFQNNGVVDDSQLPKDRFSAERLKGVDSTLKIQPAKLEDSAVYLCASSSTSGGLTDTQYFGPGTRLTVL.